This T cell receptor beta chain was observed in a study of shared clonotypes between healthy human individuals. Study conclusions and caveats: All-four-donor shared clonotypes had higher generation probabilities than non-shared clonotypes did. The study sampled only blood, and tissue repertoires likely differ.

Authors' methods: ImmunoSEQ output lacked quality scores and full-length reads, limiting matched filtering. This table comes from immunoSEQ multiplex PCR, and its TCRdb copy is limited to in-frame clones, with some not included. That table supplies the V and J calls and clone size; D and trimming were determined from the DNA. The data show 730,000 or so clones, around 72% seen once. Germline V gene data show CDR1 as ENHRY and CDR2 as SYGVKD. With 7 bases removed from V and 3 bases from J, the gap between germline ends came to 9 bases. This CDR3 contains 12 residues. As regards this clone: Its cognate antigen is unknown.

The clonotype originates from a woman aged 25 to 45 in good health. The sequencing input was memory CD4+ T cells sorted from blood. Subset given: CD45RA-negative fraction. The chain couples TRBV10-3 to TRBJ2-5; D is possibly TRBD2 (7 bases). CDR3 residues: CAIKGGEETQYF. The CDR3 DNA reads as TGTGCCATCAAAGGGGGGGAAGAGACCCAGTACTTC.